This T cell receptor beta chain comes out of a study of T cell repertoires in cytomegalovirus infection. Whole-study context: Signatures in public TCR beta sequences pointed to both CMV infection and matching HLA type.

Using its own MiXCR run on the reads, TCRdb lists one record per CDR3 protein. The table lists 250,000 to 300,000 distinct CDR3 sequences, 20% to 30% of them singletons. CDR3 length: 14 residues. The ends were cut back, 3 bases at V and 1 base at J, with 12 bases in the middle. Germline CDR1 reads DFQATT; CDR2 reads SNEGSKA (reference sequence). On this clonotype: The antigen remains undetermined.

Study-wide results and caveats: Cumulative frequency of public TCR beta families picked out carriers of CMV plus the relevant HLA. The ex vivo response was dominated by HLA-C-restricted CMV-specific TCR beta clonotypes.

This TCR came from a human donor in good health (CMV status not recorded). Some clones in this sample may be carry-over from other donors' samples. This chain joins TRBV20-1 and TRBJ2-5, with D uncertain. The material sequenced was PBMCs. The CDR3, as DNA: TGCAGTGCTAGGTTCGGCTCAGCCCAAGAGACCCAGTACTTC. This encodes CSARFGSAQETQYF.